These 9 T cell receptor beta chains share one sample of origin, sequenced in a study of blood T cell repertoires in COVID-19. Using immunoSEQ multiplex PCR, the repertoire was profiled, and TCRdb retains in-frame clones only, with some absent. This table has 75,000 to 95,000 clones, around two thirds appearing once. Sequencing was performed on peripheral blood. Source of these receptors: a man between 65 and 79 years old with COVID-19, enrolled during active disease.

The V gene is TRBV5-6, the J gene TRBJ1-1, with 7 bases fitting TRBD1. The CDR3 has 16 residues. Germline V lookup: CDR1 SGHDT, CDR2 YYEEEE. The V gene end was trimmed by 0 bases and the J gene end by 1 base; junction bases not matched to a gene: 6. This CDR3 reads CASSLVRGRGNTEAFF. The CDR3 DNA sequence: TGTGCCAGCAGCTTGGTTAGGGGGCGGGGGAACACTGAAGCTTTCTTT.

This clone was picked up a small number of times. This chain connects TRBV6-2 or TRBV6-3 to TRBJ1-6; 7 positions match TRBD1. This CDR3 is 16 amino acids long. The ends lost 5 bases at V and 2 bases at J; junction bases unmatched: 6. Germline lookup yields CDR1 MNHEY and CDR2 SVGEGT. The CDR3 loop is CASSSGQATYNSPLHF. CDR3 DNA sequence: TGTGCCAGCAGTAGCGGACAGGCAACCTATAATTCACCCCTCCACTTT.

This clone was seen once. The chain carries TRBV6-1 and TRBJ1-5; 7 nucleotides line up with TRBD1. Germline V gene lookup returns CDR1 MNHNS and CDR2 SASEGT. This CDR3 is built from 15 residues. V lost 6 bases and J lost 8; bases outside the gene matches: 13. Here the CDR3 DNA reads TGTGCCAGCAGCAGCGACAGGGAGGCTGTTAAGCCCCAGCATTTT. This translates into CASSSDREAVKPQHF.

The CDR3 here is CASTFMGAASGSLYF. DNA of the CDR3: TGTGCCAGCACCTTTATGGGAGCGGCTAGCGGGAGTCTGTACTTC. The chain couples TRBV11-2 to TRBJ2-7; 10 nucleotides agree with TRBD2. Unmatched junction bases numbered 18, after V lost 7 bases and J lost 12 bases. Germline V gene sequence: CDR1 SGHAT, CDR2 FQNNGV. The CDR3 extends over 15 amino acids. The full variable domain, with the rest looked up from reference TRBV11-2 and TRBJ2-7, is EAGVAQSPRYKIIEKRQSVAFWCNPISGHATLYWYQQILGQGPKLLIQFQNNGVVDDSQLPKDRFSAERLKGVDSTLKIQPAKLEDSAVYLCASTFMGAASGSLYFGPGTRLTVT.

The chain carries TRBV2 and TRBJ2-2; tentative D call: TRBD2 (6 bases). Trimming pared 7 bases from V and 1 base from J, leaving 16 bases between. CDR3 length equals 16 residues. The germline CDR1 and CDR2 sequences are SNHLY and FYNNEI. The chain's CDR3 is CASTRSGTVNTGELFF. The CDR3 coding sequence is TGTGCCAGCACTAGATCCGGGACTGTGAACACCGGGGAGCTGTTTTTT. The full variable domain, completed using reference TRBV2 and TRBJ2-2, is EPEVTQTPSHQVTQMGQEVILRCVPISNHLYFYWYRQILGQKVEFLVSFYNNEISEKSEIFDDQFSVERPDGSNFTLKIRSTKLEDSAMYFCASTRSGTVNTGELFFGEGSRLTVL.

This chain joins TRBV5-8 and TRBJ1-4, with D maybe TRBD1 (5 bases). V shed 3 bases and J shed 2 bases, with 20 bases lying between them. The CDR3 loop spans 18 amino acids. The V gene's germline CDR1 is SGHTS and CDR2 YDEGEE. The DNA for the CDR3 is TGTGCCAGCAGCTCTCCAGGGAAGGGTGTGTGGACTAATGAAAAACTGTTTTTT. This gives the protein CASSSPGKGVWTNEKLFF.

This clone was seen only a few times. The chain is built from TRBV5-1 and TRBJ2-7, with a weak D call TRBD2 (6 bases). Germline assignment: CDR1 SGHRS and CDR2 YFSETQ. This CDR3 contains 13 residues. The V and J ends lost 3 bases and 2 bases respectively, with 9 bases between them. The CDR3 nucleotides read TGCGCCAGCAGCTGGGGAGGCACCTACGAGCAGTACTTC. Protein: CASSWGGTYEQYF.

This clone showed up just once. J is TRBJ2-3 and V is TRBV10-3, with 7 nucleotides matching TRBD2. Germline CDR1 and CDR2: ENHRY and SYGVKD. V lost 0 bases to trimming and J lost 2 bases; unmatched junction nucleotides: 5. The CDR3 has 16 residues. The CDR3 DNA reads TGTGCCATCAGTGAGTCGACCGGGAGGTACACAGATACGCAGTATTTT. This gives the protein CAISESTGRYTDTQYF.

V is TRBV28 and J is TRBJ2-1, with D possibly matching TRBD2 (7 bases). The germline V gene encodes CDR1 MDHEN and CDR2 SYDVKM. V was cut by 4 bases and J by 0 bases, with 22 bases left in between. The CDR3 has 19 residues. Here the CDR3 reads CASSSSGVSGGSSYNEQFF. Written as DNA, the CDR3 is TGTGCCAGCAGTTCCTCAGGGGTGTCGGGCGGGAGCTCCTACAATGAGCAGTTCTTC.